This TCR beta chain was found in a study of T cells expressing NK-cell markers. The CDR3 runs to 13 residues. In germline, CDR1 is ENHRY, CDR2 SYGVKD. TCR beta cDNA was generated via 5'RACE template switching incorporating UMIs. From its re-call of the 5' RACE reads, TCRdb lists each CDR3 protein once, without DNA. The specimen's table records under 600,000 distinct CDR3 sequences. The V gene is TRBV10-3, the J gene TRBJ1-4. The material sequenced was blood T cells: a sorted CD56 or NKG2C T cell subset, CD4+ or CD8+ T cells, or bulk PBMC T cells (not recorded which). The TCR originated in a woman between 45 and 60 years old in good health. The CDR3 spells CAIKAATNEKLFF.